This paragraph covers one T cell receptor (beta chain) sequence. Its target is unknown. Use of 60 Vbeta and 13 Jbeta primers characterized the PCR. Only in-frame clones appear in the TCRdb table, and some are missing; sequencing was by immunoSEQ multiplex PCR. This sample has fewer than 200,000 clones; 80% to 90% occur once, and the top ten carry around 6.7%. The data stem from a study of cytomegalovirus exposure and HLA in healthy donors. General observations from the study: In vitro data verified a few CMV-associated chains as specific for CMV antigens.

The CDR3 totals 16 residues. V was clipped by 5 bases and J by 0 bases, with 16 bases between them. CDR1 is PRHDT and CDR2 is FYEKMQ in the germline V gene (reference sequence). The chain couples TRBV13 to TRBJ1-2, with unresolved D. The receptor was isolated from a woman between 25 and 40 years old in good health and CMV-seropositive. Material: PBMCs. The CDR3 region has the DNA TGTGCCAGCAGCCTACTTAACGGAGGGACTAACTATGGCTACACCTTC. Protein product: CASSLLNGGTNYGYTF.